This TCR beta chain was sequenced during a study of blood T cell repertoires in COVID-19. Study summary: The samples span acute and convalescent COVID-19 from the United States, Italy and Spain. Sources were T cells, B-cell-depleted T cells, or PBMCs; the material itself was cDNA or gDNA.

In the study's own analysis: Quantification of nucleated cells was approximated via reference gene primer amplification. Data came from immunoSEQ multiplex PCR; TCRdb stores just in-frame clones and leaves some out. That table supplies the V and J calls and clone size; D and trimming were determined from the DNA. The sample lists about 240,000 clones, around 81% seen once, with 5.5% to 8% in the top ten. Sequencing was performed on peripheral blood. The receptor comes from a woman in her fifties or sixties with active or convalescent COVID-19.

For the CDR3, the DNA is TGTGCCAGCAGTTCCCTCAGGGTTCCTAATGAAAAACTGTTTTTT. Translated: CASSSLRVPNEKLFF. The V and J genes are TRBV27 and TRBJ1-4; possibly TRBD1 for D (5 bases). V was pared by 4 bases and J by 3 bases, with 12 bases between. The length of the CDR3 is 15 residues. CDR1 is MNHEY, CDR2 SMNVEV, per germline (reference sequence).